This T cell receptor beta chain originates from a study of neurological immune-mediated disorders (dated by TCRdb to about 2019). About the study as a whole: Peripheral blood TCR-beta repertoires from HTLV-I-associated myelopathy (HAM/TSP) patients, multiple sclerosis patients and healthy controls were compared by UMI-based sequencing. Alongside PBMC samples, the set of 106 TCR-beta libraries contained longitudinal samples, technical triplicates, and paired CD4+ and CD8+ T-cell subsets that had been sorted. Technical triplicate libraries were sequenced so that the variability in frequency of each individual clone could be precisely calculated. The cohort was made up of about 65 subjects, consisting of about 14 HAM/TSP patients, roughly 35 multiple sclerosis patients and around 20 healthy controls.

The time point label, as the study defines it: technical triplicate 3. Libraries from unsorted PBMCs were made from 2 million PBMCs kept in RNAlater at -80 degrees C until RNA extraction. PBMCs were separated from peripheral blood using Ficoll-Hypaque density gradient centrifugation and then cryopreserved in liquid nitrogen. Reading from cysteine to phenylalanine, the CDR3 counts 19 amino acids. Just CDR3 DNA is preserved here, 57 bases in frame from base 1. V is pruned by 1 base and J by 0 bases, leaving 4 bases of the junction without a gene match. The germline V gene encodes CDR1 LGHDT and CDR2 YNNKEL (reference sequence). About this clonotype: Its antigen is currently not known. Base qualities are missing; no much larger clone stands one base away.

cDNA was synthesized by template-switch 5'RACE using a primer with a 10-nucleotide random unique molecular identifier that tagged each TCR transcript. Over 170 million TCR-beta sequences, covering 15-18 subjects, were produced in each sequencing run. Total RNA was extracted with the RNeasy kit. TCR-beta VDJ regions were amplified with primers for the TCR constant region and the 5'RACE anchor, using the KAPA Real-time Library Amplification kit. A first PCR added sample indexes and Illumina adaptors, and a second PCR then raised library yield. After Ampure bead purification, the TCR product of roughly 650 bp was size-selected on a 2% E-gel SizeSelection system. Before pooling, library quality was checked on a Bioanalyzer, concentration was measured with Qubit, and libraries were quantified with the Kapa Library Quantification kit. Paired-end 2 x 150 bp sequencing of the libraries was performed on an Illumina HiSeq 2500. To increase sequence diversity, 25-30% phiX was spiked into each library pool. The authors processed their data as follows. Quality-filtered reads were processed with the UMI-based MiGEC pipeline, and over 85% of raw TCR sequences were removed by the MiGEC pipeline during error correction. VDJ genes were aligned to IMGT germline references, and clonotypes were defined by unique CDR3 amino acid sequence plus V-J genes. VDJtools evaluated clonal expansion, Shannon diversity and CDR3 relatedness (CalcPairwiseDistances, ClusterSamples); CLCbio workbench built phylogenetic trees. Expanded clones were defined as having at least 8 unique UMIs, based on coefficient-of-variation modelling across technical triplicates. The public reads were reanalyzed by TCRdb: fastp trimming at Q25, MiXCR alignment, in-frame beta chains only. Each CDR3 protein appears once, grouped with its most common genes and DNA. The V and J calls follow TCRdb's processing rather than the paper's. The sample table contains tens of thousands of distinct CDR3 sequences; only one count was recorded for approximately 21% of them. The ten largest clonotypes hold roughly 4.7% of the sample.

The paper's findings and limits, for the study overall: Across subjects, expanded clones never shared an identical CDR3 amino acid sequence, which suggests that the TCR-beta repertoires in every group were private. The highest TCR clonal expansion was observed in HAM/TSP patients, whereas the lowest was observed in MS patients, even when compared with healthy controls.

The rearrangement combines TRBV3-1 with TRBJ2-1, with 15 middle bases fitting TRBD2. This receptor was obtained from a man in his 60s with HTLV-1-associated myelopathy (HAM/TSP). Sequencing input: PBMCs. The CDR3 region reads CASSQGGLAGGFSYNEQFF. The DNA sequence is TGTGCCAGCAGCCAAGGGGGACTAGCGGGGGGATTCTCCTACAATGAGCAGTTCTTC.